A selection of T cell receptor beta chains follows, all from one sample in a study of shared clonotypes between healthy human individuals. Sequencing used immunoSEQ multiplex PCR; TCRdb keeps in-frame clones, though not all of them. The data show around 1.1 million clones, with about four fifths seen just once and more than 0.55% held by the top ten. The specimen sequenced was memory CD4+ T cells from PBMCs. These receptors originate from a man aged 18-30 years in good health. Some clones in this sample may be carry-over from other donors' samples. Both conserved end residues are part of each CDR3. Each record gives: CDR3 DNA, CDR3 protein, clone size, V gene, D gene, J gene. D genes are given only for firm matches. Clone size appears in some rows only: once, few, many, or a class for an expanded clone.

cdr3_nt: TGTGCCAGCAGTTTAATGGGTTCACCCCTCCACTTT
cdr3_aa: CASSLMGSPLHF
clone_size: -
v_call: TRBV28
d_call: -
j_call: TRBJ1-6

cdr3_nt: TGCGCCAGCAGCCTCACCCGTGGGAGTTCCAATGAGCAGTTCTTC
cdr3_aa: CASSLTRGSSNEQFF
clone_size: -
v_call: TRBV4-1
d_call: -
j_call: TRBJ2-1

cdr3_nt: TGTGCCAGCAGTGAATCCAGGGGACCCACTAATGAAAAACTGTTTTTT
cdr3_aa: CASSESRGPTNEKLFF
clone_size: -
v_call: TRBV25-1
d_call: -
j_call: TRBJ1-4

cdr3_nt: TGTGCCAGCAGCTTGGGGACAGGGGGGAATGAAAAACTGTTTTTT
cdr3_aa: CASSLGTGGNEKLFF
clone_size: -
v_call: TRBV5-8
d_call: TRBD1
j_call: TRBJ1-4

cdr3_nt: TGTGCCAGCTCACCACTGCTGTCTAGCACGAATGAGCAGTTCTTC
cdr3_aa: CASSPLLSSTNEQFF
clone_size: -
v_call: TRBV18
d_call: -
j_call: TRBJ2-1

cdr3_nt: TGTGCCAGCAGTGATCAGCACTCCGAGCAGTACTTC
cdr3_aa: CASSDQHSEQYF
clone_size: -
v_call: TRBV28
d_call: -
j_call: TRBJ2-7

cdr3_nt: TGTGCCAGCCTACAGGGGGCTGGAGATACGCAGTATTTT
cdr3_aa: CASLQGAGDTQYF
clone_size: -
v_call: TRBV7-9
d_call: TRBD1
j_call: TRBJ2-3

cdr3_nt: TGTGCCATCAGGGATTTGGAGAACACTGAAGCTTTCTTT
cdr3_aa: CAIRDLENTEAFF
clone_size: few
v_call: TRBV10-3
d_call: -
j_call: TRBJ1-1

cdr3_nt: TGCGCCAGCAGCTTGGGACAGGTGGGGATCGGGGAGACCCAGTACTTC
cdr3_aa: CASSLGQVGIGETQYF
clone_size: -
v_call: TRBV5-1
d_call: -
j_call: TRBJ2-5

cdr3_nt: TGTGCCAGCAGCTTAGTCGGGTTCTATAGCAATCAGCCCCAGCATTTT
cdr3_aa: CASSLVGFYSNQPQHF
clone_size: -
v_call: TRBV7-8
d_call: -
j_call: TRBJ1-5

cdr3_nt: TGTGCCAGCAGCTTCAAGTCAGGGGACAACTATGGCTACACCTTC
cdr3_aa: CASSFKSGDNYGYTF
clone_size: once
v_call: TRBV7-2
d_call: -
j_call: TRBJ1-2

cdr3_nt: TGTGCCAGCAGCCACCCTGCTGGGACAGGGGGCGGGTATGGCTACACCTTC
cdr3_aa: CASSHPAGTGGGYGYTF
clone_size: -
v_call: TRBV5-5
d_call: TRBD1
j_call: TRBJ1-2

cdr3_nt: TGTGCCAGCAGTTACGACAGGGCTGGGGGAAATGAGCAGTTCTTC
cdr3_aa: CASSYDRAGGNEQFF
clone_size: -
v_call: TRBV6-5
d_call: TRBD1
j_call: TRBJ2-1

cdr3_nt: TGTGCCACCAGCAGTCCTAGTCTTAAGGGGGCCGCTGGAAACACCATATATTTT
cdr3_aa: CATSSPSLKGAAGNTIYF
clone_size: -
v_call: TRBV15
d_call: TRBD1
j_call: TRBJ1-3

cdr3_nt: TGTGCCAGCAGTGAACAGGGGGTCGGCACCGGGGAGCTGTTTTTT
cdr3_aa: CASSEQGVGTGELFF
clone_size: -
v_call: TRBV2
d_call: TRBD1
j_call: TRBJ2-2

cdr3_nt: TGTGCCAGCAGCCCCCCCCAAGCGGGAGGCTACAATGAGCAGTTCTTC
cdr3_aa: CASSPPQAGGYNEQFF
clone_size: once
v_call: TRBV7-3
d_call: TRBD2
j_call: TRBJ2-1

cdr3_nt: TGTGCCAGCAGCCTTCCGAGGGGGATAAATGAAAAACTGTTTTTT
cdr3_aa: CASSLPRGINEKLFF
clone_size: -
v_call: TRBV2
d_call: -
j_call: TRBJ1-4

cdr3_nt: TGTGCCAGCAGTTCCCCTCCTGGGGGAAGGACTGAAGCTTTCTTT
cdr3_aa: CASSSPPGGRTEAFF
clone_size: -
v_call: TRBV28
d_call: -
j_call: TRBJ1-1

cdr3_nt: TGTGCCAGCAGTCCAACCTCTGGGGCCAACGTCCTGACTTTC
cdr3_aa: CASSPTSGANVLTF
clone_size: -
v_call: TRBV7-2
d_call: -
j_call: TRBJ2-6

cdr3_nt: TGCGCCAGCAGCCAAGCAGGGACGAGGAGGGGATCAGACTATGGCTACACCTTC
cdr3_aa: CASSQAGTRRGSDYGYTF
clone_size: -
v_call: TRBV4-1
d_call: -
j_call: TRBJ1-2

cdr3_nt: TGTGCCACCGCACCGGGACTAGACTACGAGCAGTACTTC
cdr3_aa: CATAPGLDYEQYF
clone_size: -
v_call: TRBV10-3
d_call: TRBD2
j_call: TRBJ2-7

cdr3_nt: TGTGCCAGCAGCGTAGTTGAAGGAAGCATTCAGTACTTC
cdr3_aa: CASSVVEGSIQYF
clone_size: few
v_call: TRBV9
d_call: -
j_call: TRBJ2-4

cdr3_nt: TGTGCCAGTAGGAAGCATAGCGGGAGGGGTTCCTACAATGAGCAGTTCTTC
cdr3_aa: CASRKHSGRGSYNEQFF
clone_size: -
v_call: TRBV19
d_call: TRBD2
j_call: TRBJ2-1

cdr3_nt: TGTGCCAGCAGTCACGAGGTCGGGCCTTATAGACTTAACTATGGCTACACCTTC
cdr3_aa: CASSHEVGPYRLNYGYTF
clone_size: -
v_call: TRBV28
d_call: -
j_call: TRBJ1-2

cdr3_nt: TGCAGTGCTAACAGGCGGTACGAGCAGTACTTC
cdr3_aa: CSANRRYEQYF
clone_size: -
v_call: TRBV20-1
d_call: -
j_call: TRBJ2-7

cdr3_nt: TGTGCCAGCAGTTTATCCCGAGGTGTAGCGGCCACCGGGGAGCTGTTTTTT
cdr3_aa: CASSLSRGVAATGELFF
clone_size: -
v_call: TRBV27
d_call: -
j_call: TRBJ2-2

cdr3_nt: TGCGCCAGCAGACCCACGGTGGGGGAAAGAGCGAACGAGCAGTACTTC
cdr3_aa: CASRPTVGERANEQYF
clone_size: -
v_call: TRBV5-1
d_call: -
j_call: TRBJ2-7

cdr3_nt: TGTGCCAGCACCACAGCTAAGGAAACTGAAGCTTTCTTT
cdr3_aa: CASTTAKETEAFF
clone_size: -
v_call: TRBV27
d_call: -
j_call: TRBJ1-1

cdr3_nt: TGTGCCAGCTCACCCTCCGGGGGGCCCGAGGGACCGAACACTGAAGCTTTCTTT
cdr3_aa: CASSPSGGPEGPNTEAFF
clone_size: -
v_call: TRBV18
d_call: -
j_call: TRBJ1-1

cdr3_nt: TGTGCCAGCAGCTTAGAAAGGCCGGTGACCGGGGAGCTGTTTTTT
cdr3_aa: CASSLERPVTGELFF
clone_size: -
v_call: TRBV7-2
d_call: -
j_call: TRBJ2-2

cdr3_nt: TGTGCCAGAGAAATAGCGGGGCAAGAGACCCAGTACTTC
cdr3_aa: CAREIAGQETQYF
clone_size: -
v_call: TRBV7-9
d_call: TRBD2
j_call: TRBJ2-5